The 27 T cell receptor beta chains reported below all come from one sample, sequenced in a study of radiation and T cells in renal cell carcinoma (dated by TCRdb to the early 2020s). The method behind the library was the immunoSEQ multiplex PCR assay. As stored in TCRdb, this immuneACCESS dataset retains in-frame rearrangements with V and J assigned. A fraction of the clones does not appear; measured against another copy, unresolved V genes explain less than half of the discrepancy, and the remainder lacks a known reason. A total of over 85,000 clones appear in this sample, around four fifths of them only once. The ten largest account for just under 9.5% of the sample. In light of the paper, this sample's time point label describes: blood 4 weeks post-SBRT, at nephrectomy. This specimen's treatment or condition label, interpreted: 15 Gy SBRT to primary tumor, nephrectomy 4 weeks later. The material sequenced was blood, taken from a patient whose treatment included radiotherapy and nephrectomy. Every receptor here comes from a man aged 50 to 60 with renal cell carcinoma.

This clone was seen only once. The chain links TRBV18 to TRBJ2-1; 8 nucleotides match TRBD2. V gave up 0 bases and J gave up 2 bases; unmatched junction bases: 9. The CDR3 covers 18 residues. Germline V lookup: CDR1 KGHSH, CDR2 LQKENI. The CDR3 is CASSPPMALAGTYNEQFF. CDR3 DNA: TGTGCCAGCTCACCACCCATGGCCCTAGCGGGTACCTACAATGAGCAGTTCTTC. Using reference TRBV18 and TRBJ2-1 for the parts outside the CDR3, the full variable domain is NAGVMQNPRHLVRRRGQEARLRCSPMKGHSHVYWYRQLPEEGLKFMVYLQKENIIDESGMPKERFSAEFPKEGPSILRIQQVVRGDSAAYFCASSPPMALAGTYNEQFFGPGTRLTVL.

This clone was detected a few times. This chain links TRBV29-1 with TRBJ1-3; no clear D gene. CDR1 and CDR2 (germline): SQVTM, ANQGSEA. The V gene lost 7 bases and the J gene lost 0 bases, with 10 bases spanning the gap. The CDR3 sequence is 13 residues long. The CDR3 here is CSARPLSGNTIYF. CDR3 DNA: TGCAGCGCCCGGCCGCTCTCTGGAAACACCATATATTTT.

This clone was seen once. The V call is TRBV29-1, the J call TRBJ2-1; 11 bases match TRBD1. The germline CDR1 and CDR2 sequences are SQVTM and ANQGSEA. This CDR3 region has 17 residues. V lost 5 bases and J lost 2; bases outside the gene matches: 11. CDR3 bases: TGCAGCGTTACCGGGACAGGGGGTTCACGGACCTACAATGAGCAGTTCTTC. Encoded protein: CSVTGTGGSRTYNEQFF.

This chain joins TRBV6-6 and TRBJ2-6; tentatively, D is TRBD1 (6 bases). The CDR3 spans 15 residues. Between the trimmed V and J ends, which lost 4 bases and 2 bases, there was a span of 9 bases. Germline V gives CDR1 MNHNY, CDR2 SVGAGI (reference sequence). Here the CDR3 reads CASSSSGAGANVLTF. The DNA for the CDR3 is TGTGCCAGCAGTTCATCAGGGGCTGGGGCCAACGTCCTGACTTTC.

The chain links TRBV19 to TRBJ1-3; the D is unclear. Trimming cost V 4 bases and J 0 bases, with 10 bases left between them. This CDR3 region has 15 residues. Germline V gene data show CDR1 as LNHDA and CDR2 as SQIVND (reference sequence). The CDR3 is CASSNPAGSGNTIYF. The CDR3 DNA sequence: TGTGCCAGTAGTAACCCGGCAGGCTCTGGAAACACCATATATTTT.

The chain is built from TRBV5-1 and TRBJ2-3, with 7 bases lining up with TRBD2. Germline V gene lookup returns CDR1 SGHRS and CDR2 YFSETQ. Trimming took 7 bases from V and 1 from J; bases not matched to a gene: 9. The CDR3 runs to 15 residues. This CDR3 reads CASATSGAGTDTQYF. CDR3 nucleotide sequence: TGCGCCAGCGCCACGAGCGGGGCCGGCACAGATACGCAGTATTTT.

This clone was recorded a few times. This rearrangement joins TRBV2 to TRBJ1-2, with unresolved D. The V gene lost 3 bases and the J gene lost 4 bases, with 6 bases spanning the gap. Germline V lookup: CDR1 SNHLY, CDR2 FYNNEI. The CDR3 is 12 residues long. The CDR3 sequence: CASSDATYGYTF. In nucleotides, the CDR3 is TGTGCCAGCAGTGATGCCACCTATGGCTACACCTTC.

This clone was found once. The chain recombines TRBV19 with TRBJ1-1, with D hard to call. The germline CDR1 and CDR2 sequences are LNHDA and SQIVND (reference sequence). V dropped 7 bases and J dropped 5 bases, with 14 bases sitting between them. The CDR3 has 13 residues. In DNA, the CDR3 is TGTGCCAGTACATACGTCCCCGGGACTGAAGCTTTCTTT. Encoded protein: CASTYVPGTEAFF. The complete variable domain, with remaining parts taken from reference TRBV19 and TRBJ1-1, reads DGGITQSPKYLFRKEGQNVTLSCEQNLNHDAMYWYRQDPGQGLRLIYYSQIVNDFQKGDIAEGYSVSREKKESFPLTVTSAQKNPTAFYLCASTYVPGTEAFFGQGTRLTVV.

V is TRBV5-1 and J is TRBJ2-4; D is perhaps TRBD1 (5 bases). Trimming pared 0 bases from V and 8 bases from J, leaving 9 bases between. Looked up from germline, CDR1 is SGHRS and CDR2 is YFSETQ. The CDR3 has 13 residues. This CDR3 is CASSLDLGDIQYF. Written as DNA, the CDR3 is TGCGCCAGCAGCTTGGATTTAGGGGACATTCAGTACTTC.

The sample holds one count of this clone. The chain carries TRBV18 and TRBJ2-2; D is unclear. The CDR3 contains 17 residues. V shed 1 base and J shed 4 bases, with 16 bases lying between them. The germline V gene has CDR1 KGHSH and CDR2 LQKENI. The CDR3 nucleotides are TGTGCCAGCTCACCACGCGTTAGAGATCTAGTCACCGGGGAGCTGTTTTTT. Amino acids: CASSPRVRDLVTGELFF.

This chain joins TRBV27 and TRBJ2-7; 12 nucleotides agree with TRBD2. The junction had 13 bases not matched to a gene; V was cut back by 1 base and J by 6 bases. Germline V gives CDR1 MNHEY, CDR2 SMNVEV (reference sequence). The CDR3 runs to 18 residues. The CDR3 sequence is CASSLWGPTSGRWGEQYF. The CDR3 nucleotides read TGTGCCAGCAGTTTATGGGGACCGACTAGCGGGAGATGGGGCGAGCAGTACTTC.

The rearrangement links TRBV6-1 to TRBJ2-3; 8 bases map to TRBD2. The CDR3 is 14 amino acids. V lost 6 bases to trimming and J lost 0 bases; unmatched junction nucleotides: 2. Germline CDR1 is MNHNS and CDR2 is SASEGT. In DNA, the CDR3 is TGTGCCAGCAGGGTAGCGGGGAGCACAGATACGCAGTATTTT. It is translated as CASRVAGSTDTQYF.

This clone appeared a single time. The rearrangement uses TRBV25-1 and TRBJ1-1, with D uncertain. There are 15 residues in the CDR3. The germline V gene has CDR1 MGHDK and CDR2 SYGVNS. V lost 1 base to trimming and J lost 6 bases, with 15 bases between them. For the CDR3, the DNA is TGTGCCAGCAGTGAATTTACACCCCCGCGGGCTGAAGCTTTCTTT. Translation gives CASSEFTPPRAEAFF.

The V and J genes are TRBV10-3 and TRBJ2-2; D is perhaps TRBD2 (6 bases). The CDR3 totals 12 residues. Trimming cost V 7 bases and J 8 bases, with 11 bases left between them. From germline, CDR1 is ENHRY and CDR2 SYGVKD. CDR3 coding DNA: TGTGCCATCAATTCGGGGGTTGGGGAGCTGTTTTTT. Its protein product is CAINSGVGELFF.

The chain has TRBV30 and TRBJ2-3; TRBD2 agrees at 8 bases. Trimming took 4 bases from V and 1 from J; bases not matched to a gene: 7. Germline assignment: CDR1 GTSNPN and CDR2 SVGIG (reference sequence). The CDR3 is 15 amino acids. The CDR3: CAWNQLAEGTDTQYF. The CDR3, as DNA: TGTGCCTGGAATCAACTAGCGGAGGGCACAGATACGCAGTATTTT.

The V and J genes are TRBV9 and TRBJ1-2; maybe TRBD1 (6 bases). Germline values: CDR1 SGDLS, CDR2 YYNGEE. V lost 4 bases and J 7 bases, leaving 20 bases between the germline ends. The CDR3 runs 15 residues. In nucleotides, the CDR3 is TGTGCCAGCAGCCCAACCCAACCGGGGACAAGTGGCTACACCTTC. Its protein product is CASSPTQPGTSGYTF.

The chain joins TRBV28 to TRBJ1-1; D gene ambiguous. The CDR3 has 17 residues. Per germline, CDR1 MDHEN and CDR2 SYDVKM. V lost 1 base and J lost 1, with 16 bases in between. CDR3 loop: CASSLSVDGLQNTEAFF. The CDR3 bases are TGTGCCAGCAGTTTATCAGTAGACGGACTCCAGAACACTGAAGCTTTCTTT.

The V and J genes are TRBV19 and TRBJ2-4, with 9 bases identical to TRBD1. CDR1 LNHDA and CDR2 SQIVND come from the germline V gene (reference sequence). This CDR3 is built from 19 residues. V lost 4 bases, J lost 0 bases, and 13 bases stayed unmatched. The CDR3 protein is CASSRDRVRTEIAKNIQYF. Here the CDR3 DNA reads TGTGCCAGTAGTAGGGACAGGGTACGGACGGAGATAGCCAAAAACATTCAGTACTTC.

The chain recombines TRBV7-9 with TRBJ1-2; 7 positions agree with TRBD1. The CDR3 has 12 residues. Germline assignment: CDR1 SEHNR and CDR2 FQNEAQ (reference sequence). V lost 5 bases, J lost 7 bases, and 4 bases stayed unmatched. CDR3 amino acids: CASSKQGSGYTF. CDR3 coding DNA: TGTGCCAGCAGCAAACAGGGGAGTGGCTACACCTTC. The complete variable domain, with remaining parts taken from reference TRBV7-9 and TRBJ1-2, reads DTGVSQNPRHKITKRGQNVTFRCDPISEHNRLYWYRQTLGQGPEFLTYFQNEAQLEKSRLLSDRFSAERPKGSFSTLEIQRTEQGDSAMYLCASSKQGSGYTFGSGTRLTVV.

V usage is TRBV7-9 and J usage is TRBJ1-1; D might be TRBD1 (5 bases). This CDR3 region has 15 residues. Trimming left V 1 base short and J 3 bases short, with 12 bases between. Germline V gene data show CDR1 as SEHNR and CDR2 as FQNEAQ (reference sequence). The CDR3 is CASSLVGTAYTEAFF. In nucleotides, the CDR3 is TGTGCCAGCAGCTTAGTAGGGACGGCCTACACTGAAGCTTTCTTT.

The chain uses TRBV18 and TRBJ2-6; TRBD2 might be the D (5 bases). The germline CDR1 and CDR2 sequences are KGHSH and LQKENI. This CDR3 is 18 amino acids long. The germline V and J ends were trimmed by 2 bases and 4 bases, with 18 bases remaining between them. The CDR3 protein is CASSPFLEGVWGANVLTF. CDR3 nucleotide sequence: TGTGCCAGCTCACCATTTTTAGAGGGCGTGTGGGGGGCCAACGTCCTGACTTTC.

V and J are TRBV7-9 and TRBJ2-7, with D possibly being TRBD1 (5 bases). Trimming left V 2 bases short and J 5 bases short, with 13 bases between. The germline V gene has CDR1 SEHNR and CDR2 FQNEAQ (reference sequence). This CDR3 contains 14 residues. The CDR3 loop is CASSLRGSYDEQYF. In nucleotides, the CDR3 is TGTGCCAGCAGCTTAAGGGGTTCCTACGACGAGCAGTACTTC.

This sequence joins TRBV5-1 and TRBJ2-1, with D unclear. Germline V gene lookup returns CDR1 SGHRS and CDR2 YFSETQ. CDR3 length equals 15 residues. The V end lost 0 bases, the J end lost 8 bases, and 15 bases lay between the germline ends. CDR3 bases: TGCGCCAGCAGCTTGGCCCCCTGGGTAGATCATGAGCAGTTCTTC. Translated, it gives CASSLAPWVDHEQFF.

This clone was counted a few times. The chain employs TRBV4-3 and TRBJ1-1; tentatively, D is TRBD1 (6 bases). Germline V CDR1 and CDR2: LGHNA, YSLEER. V was pared by 7 bases and J by 3 bases, with 18 bases between. CDR3 size: 15 residues. Here the CDR3 reads CASISDRGADTEAFF. In nucleotides, the CDR3 is TGCGCCAGCATCAGTGATAGGGGGGCTGACACTGAAGCTTTCTTT.

V usage is TRBV7-9 and J usage is TRBJ2-2, with 7 nucleotides matching TRBD2. With 3 bases clipped from V and 9 bases from J, the junction kept 13 bases outside the gene matches. This CDR3 comprises 16 residues. Germline V gene sequence: CDR1 SEHNR, CDR2 FQNEAQ (reference sequence). The CDR3 here is CASSFTGLLGIWELFF. DNA for the CDR3: TGTGCCAGCAGCTTTACGGGACTACTAGGTATCTGGGAGCTGTTTTTT. Full variable domain (missing parts from reference TRBV7-9 and TRBJ2-2): DTGVSQNPRHKITKRGQNVTFRCDPISEHNRLYWYRQTLGQGPEFLTYFQNEAQLEKSRLLSDRFSAERPKGSFSTLEIQRTEQGDSAMYLCASSFTGLLGIWELFFGEGSRLTVL.

The chain has TRBV15 and TRBJ1-3; D unclear. The V gene lost 0 bases and the J gene lost 4 bases, with 4 bases spanning the gap. The CDR3 runs 13 residues. From germline, CDR1 is LNHNV and CDR2 YYDKDF (reference sequence). CDR3 in DNA: TGTGCCACCAGCAGAGATATGGGAAACACCATATATTTT. Its translation is CATSRDMGNTIYF. Drawing the rest from reference TRBV15 and TRBJ1-3, the complete variable domain is DAMVIQNPRYQVTQFGKPVTLSCSQTLNHNVMYWYQQKSSQAPKLLFHYYDKDFNNEADTPDNFQSRRPNTSFCFLDIRSPGLGDTAMYLCATSRDMGNTIYFGEGSWLTVV.

There are a few counts of this clone. This rearrangement joins TRBV30 to TRBJ1-1; tentatively, D is TRBD1 (5 bases). There are 13 residues in the CDR3. CDR1 is GTSNPN, CDR2 SVGIG, per germline (reference sequence). CDR3 residues: CALGGVMNTEAFF. The CDR3 DNA sequence: TGTGCTCTGGGAGGGGTCATGAACACTGAAGCTTTCTTT.